A selection of T cell receptor beta chains follows, all from one sample in a study of T cell repertoires in ileal Crohn's disease. TCRdb's copy holds only in-frame clones and misses some; the assay was immunoSEQ multiplex PCR. The table records about 11,000 clones, 79% of them present only once. Sequencing was performed on ileal tissue. These receptor sequences come from an adult with Crohn's disease. CDR3s include the opening cysteine and the closing phenylalanine or tryptophan. Each record gives: clone size, D gene, V gene, J gene, CDR3 DNA, CDR3 protein. A D gene is named only where the DNA matches it firmly. Only part of the rows carry a size: once, few, many, or a class if the clone is expanded.

-	-	TRBV5-4	TRBJ1-2	TGTGCCAGCAGCTTGGACGGAGTAGCTAACTATGGCTACACCTTC	CASSLDGVANYGYTF
-	-	TRBV30	TRBJ1-5	TGTGCCTGGAGTAGCGGGACGGGGAATCAGCCCCAGCATTTT	CAWSSGTGNQPQHF
few	TRBD1	TRBV7-4	TRBJ2-3	TGTGCCAGCAGCCGTGATCAACAGGGGGCGGGAGTAGATACGCAGTATTTT	CASSRDQQGAGVDTQYF
-	TRBD2	TRBV6-4	TRBJ2-2	TGTGCCAGCAGTGATAGTAGCGGGGGAGAAAACACCGGGGAGCTGTTTTTT	CASSDSSGGENTGELFF
-	TRBD2	TRBV28	TRBJ2-7	TGTGCCAGCAGAAGCGGGGGGAGGATCGACGAGCAGTACTTC	CASRSGGRIDEQYF
-	TRBD2	TRBV25-1	TRBJ2-2	TGTGCCAGCAGTGAACTAGCGGGGGACACCGGGGAGCTGTTTTTT	CASSELAGDTGELFF
-	TRBD1	TRBV12-5	TRBJ1-6	TGTGCTAGTGGTTTGGTACTCGGATGGGACAGGGGATCACCCCTCCACTTT	CASGLVLGWDRGSPLHF
-	-	TRBV7-9	TRBJ2-7	TGTGCCAGCTCACCTTACTTAAGCTCCTACGAGCAGTACTTC	CASSPYLSSYEQYF
once	TRBD1	TRBV19	TRBJ2-1	TGTGCCAGTGGCCGGGACAGGGGCAATGAGCAGTTCTTC	CASGRDRGNEQFF
-	-	TRBV5-6	TRBJ2-7	TGTGCCAGCAGCTCGGGCGGACTCAATTACGAGCAGTACTTC	CASSSGGLNYEQYF
once	-	TRBV6-4	TRBJ2-3	TGTGCCAGCAGTGTTAAAGAGACAGATACGCAGTATTTT	CASSVKETDTQYF
-	TRBD1	TRBV15	TRBJ1-2	TGTGCCACCAGCAGTCCGGGACAGGGGATTTTCTATGGCTACACCTTC	CATSSPGQGIFYGYTF
-	TRBD1	TRBV27	TRBJ1-4	TGTGCCAGCAGTTTAACGAGTGATTGGGGCAGGGGGCTTGGTGAAAAACTGTTTTTT	CASSLTSDWGRGLGEKLFF
-	-	TRBV5-6	TRBJ1-6	TGTGCCAGCAGCTTAAGACAGGCGGTGACTTCACCCCTCCACTTT	CASSLRQAVTSPLHF
-	TRBD1	TRBV5-1	TRBJ1-1	TGCGCCAGCAGCCTGGGACAGGTGAACACTGAAGCTTTCTTT	CASSLGQVNTEAFF
-	-	TRBV6-5	TRBJ2-5	TGTGCCAGCAGGCACCGGGAAGAGACCCAGTACTTC	CASRHREETQYF
-	-	TRBV5-1	TRBJ2-1	TGCGCCAGCAGCGACCGGGACACGGGTTCGGGGGAGCAGTTCTTC	CASSDRDTGSGEQFF
-	-	TRBV28	TRBJ2-7	TGTGCCAGCAGTTTCGGGCAGGGCCTTTCCTACGAGCAGTACTTC	CASSFGQGLSYEQYF
once	-	TRBV6-1	TRBJ1-5	TGTGCCAGCACGAGGGAGTGGGGCAATCAGCCCCAGCATTTT	CASTREWGNQPQHF
-	-	TRBV5-6	TRBJ1-4	TGTGCCAGCAGCTTGGTGTCAGAAAGAATTAATGAAAAACTGTTTTTT	CASSLVSERINEKLFF
-	TRBD2	TRBV19	TRBJ2-1	TGTGCCAGTCAAGCGGGGGGGTACAATGAGCAGTTCTTC	CASQAGGYNEQFF
-	-	TRBV6-6	TRBJ2-7	TGTGCCAGCAGTGACCCGGGGGAAAGCTCCTACGAGCAGTACTTC	CASSDPGESSYEQYF
-	TRBD1	TRBV7-9	TRBJ2-7	TGTGCCAGCAGCTCACGGACAGGGAGTCCCTACGAGCAGTACTTC	CASSSRTGSPYEQYF
once	TRBD1	TRBV7-8	TRBJ1-5	TGTGCCAGCAGCGGCCGGACAGGTATAGATCAGCCCCAGCATTTT	CASSGRTGIDQPQHF
large	TRBD1	TRBV5-1	TRBJ1-1	TGCGCCAGCAGCCCCGGGACAGACGATAAAGCTTTCTTT	CASSPGTDDKAFF
-	TRBD1	TRBV12-5	TRBJ1-1	TGTGCTAGTGGTTTGTCCCCACAGGGGCCAGCTTTCTTT	CASGLSPQGPAFF
-	-	TRBV6-1	TRBJ1-1	TGTGCCAGCAGTGGACCCAACTACATGAACACTGAAGCTTTCTTT	CASSGPNYMNTEAFF
once	TRBD2	TRBV27	TRBJ2-1	TGTGCCAGCAGTCAAATTAGCGGGGGGGTTGATGAGCAGTTCTTC	CASSQISGGVDEQFF
-	-	TRBV5-5	TRBJ1-5	TGTGCCAGCAGCTTGGGACTTACTGACAATCAGCCCCAGCATTTT	CASSLGLTDNQPQHF
-	-	TRBV2	TRBJ2-3	TGTGCCAGCAGTGATCAGGATACGCAGTATTTT	CASSDQDTQYF
-	-	TRBV4-2	TRBJ1-4	TGTGCCAGCAGGACTGCGGGGGGGACTGAAAAACTGTTTTTT	CASRTAGGTEKLFF
-	-	TRBV5-4	TRBJ2-3	TGTGCCAGCAGTCGCGGCCACACAGATACGCAGTATTTT	CASSRGHTDTQYF
-	TRBD1	TRBV7-2	TRBJ1-1	TGTGCCAGCAGCTTAGGTAGCCGGACAGGGGAGTCTGAAGCTTTCTTT	CASSLGSRTGESEAFF